Below, 12 T cell receptor beta chains from the same sample are listed, as sequenced in a study of T cell repertoires in cytomegalovirus infection. TCRdb reanalysed the reads using MiXCR and keeps one entry per CDR3 protein. The sample consists of about 770,000 distinct CDR3 sequences, 25% to 30% of them appearing once. Antigens of these TCRs are unknown. The material sequenced was cultured CD8+ T cells from PBMCs, taken from culture after CMV antigen stimulation. Receptors were obtained from a human donor in good health (CMV status not recorded). Some clones in this sample may be carry-over from other donors' samples.

The chain couples TRBV7-6 to TRBJ1-1; D possibly corresponds to TRBD1 (5 bases). The length of the CDR3 is 16 residues. Germline CDR1 is SGHVS and CDR2 is FNYEAQ. Trimming stripped 1 base from V and 2 bases from J, with 14 bases between. CDR3 DNA: TGTGCCAGCAGCTTAGGTACGGCAGGGACTAACACTGAAGCTTTCTTT. Translated: CASSLGTAGTNTEAFF. Complete variable domain (other parts from reference TRBV7-6 and TRBJ1-1): GAGVSQSPRYKVTKRGQDVALRCDPISGHVSLYWYRQALGQGPEFLTYFNYEAQQDKSGLPNDRFSAERPEGSISTLTIQRTEQRDSAMYRCASSLGTAGTNTEAFFGQGTRLTVV.

This clonotype was counted only a few times. The genes are TRBV9 and TRBJ1-6; D might be TRBD1 (5 bases). Trimming removed 2 bases at V and 7 bases at J, with 13 bases between. CDR3 size: 15 residues. Germline CDR1 SGDLS, CDR2 YYNGEE. CDR3 DNA: TGTGCCAGCAGCGTGAGGGGTGATAACAATTCACCCCTCCACTTT. This gives the protein CASSVRGDNNSPLHF.

The chain uses TRBV28 and TRBJ2-1, with a weak D call TRBD2 (6 bases). The germline V and J ends were trimmed by 9 bases and 7 bases, with 13 bases remaining between them. This CDR3 has 12 residues. CDR1 is MDHEN, CDR2 SYDVKM, per germline. The CDR3 region is CASMHAGNEQFF. CDR3 DNA sequence: TGTGCCAGTATGCATGCGGGGAATGAGCAGTTCTTC.

V and J are TRBV4-3 and TRBJ2-3; no firm D call. The length of the CDR3 is 15 residues. The V end lost 0 bases, the J end lost 0 bases, and 7 bases lay between the germline ends. The germline V gene encodes CDR1 LGHNA and CDR2 YSLEER. For the CDR3, the DNA is TGCGCCAGCAGCCAAGATTTATCTAGCACAGATACGCAGTATTTT. Its protein product is CASSQDLSSTDTQYF.

This sequence joins TRBV6-6 and TRBJ1-4, with 7 bases aligning to TRBD1. Looked up from germline, CDR1 is MNHNY and CDR2 is SVGAGI (reference sequence). The V gene end was trimmed by 2 bases and the J gene end by 8 bases; junction bases not matched to a gene: 8. The CDR3 has 15 amino acids. The CDR3, as DNA: TGTGCCAGCAGTTACCTACAGGGGTATGGGGAAAAACTGTTTTTT. Protein: CASSYLQGYGEKLFF.

The chain uses TRBV19 and TRBJ1-1; D might be TRBD1 (6 bases). The CDR3 loop spans 18 amino acids. The germline V gene has CDR1 LNHDA and CDR2 SQIVND (reference sequence). Between the trimmed V and J ends, which lost 1 base and 3 bases, there was a span of 21 bases. The CDR3 is CASSIVGTSKWGDTEAFF. The CDR3 coding sequence is TGTGCCAGTAGTATAGTCGGGACAAGCAAGTGGGGAGACACTGAAGCTTTCTTT.

The chain has TRBV28 and TRBJ2-1, with D unclear. This CDR3 has 15 residues. Germline values: CDR1 MDHEN, CDR2 SYDVKM. The germline V and J ends were trimmed by 2 bases and 8 bases, with 16 bases remaining between them. The DNA of the CDR3 is TGTGCCAGCAGTTTAGCCGGCTGGGTAGGCGATGAGCAGTTCTTC. Amino acids: CASSLAGWVGDEQFF. Using reference TRBV28 and TRBJ2-1 for the parts outside the CDR3, the full variable domain is DVKVTQSSRYLVKRTGEKVFLECVQDMDHENMFWYRQDPGLGLRLIYFSYDVKMKEKGDIPEGYSVSREKKERFSLILESASTNQTSMYLCASSLAGWVGDEQFFGPGTRLTVL.

The chain carries TRBV25-1 and TRBJ2-2; 9 nucleotides align to TRBD1. J gave up 7 bases and V 6 bases, and 9 bases lay outside the gene matches. This CDR3 has 15 amino acids. Germline V gene data show CDR1 as MGHDK and CDR2 as SYGVNS. The CDR3 bases are TGTGCCAGCAGCCCTCGGACAGGGGATGGCGGGGAGCTGTTTTTT. This codes for CASSPRTGDGGELFF.

The chain joins TRBV7-8 to TRBJ2-5; D is ambiguous. The CDR3 extends over 14 amino acids. Germline values: CDR1 SGHVS, CDR2 FQNEAQ. Trimming took 7 bases from V and 2 from J, leaving 14 bases between them. As DNA, the CDR3 is TGTGCCAGCATCCCCCTCGAGAGACAAGAGACCCAGTACTTC. Protein product: CASIPLERQETQYF.

As to this clonotype: At one boundary the junction diverges from the germline segment, which might be a read error. The chain joins TRBV7-6 to TRBJ2-1; D gene unclear. In germline, CDR1 is SGHVS, CDR2 FNYEAQ. This CDR3 region has 15 residues. CDR3 nucleotides: TGTGCTAGCAGCCCCCTTGGTTTGGCACTCCATGAGCAGTTCTTC. Translated, it gives CASSPLGLALHEQFF.

The V call is TRBV3-1, the J call TRBJ2-1, with D possibly TRBD2 on 5 matching bases. The CDR3 consists of 15 residues. CDR1 is LGHDT, CDR2 YNNKEL, per germline (reference sequence). Trimming took off 4 bases at V and 5 bases at J, with 15 bases between the two ends. The CDR3 loop is CASSPLARADNEQFF. In DNA, the CDR3 is TGTGCCAGCAGCCCTCTGGCGAGGGCCGACAATGAGCAGTTCTTC.

V and J are TRBV5-7 and TRBJ2-5, with 7 bases matching TRBD1. TRBV5-7 carries the ORF label, with uncertain function. J gave up 0 bases and V 0 bases, and 11 bases lay outside the gene matches. The CDR3 is made up of 18 amino acids. In nucleotides, the CDR3 is TGTGCCAGCAGCTTGGTAGCCAGAGGACAGGTGTACCAAGAGACCCAGTACTTC. Translation gives CASSLVARGQVYQETQYF.